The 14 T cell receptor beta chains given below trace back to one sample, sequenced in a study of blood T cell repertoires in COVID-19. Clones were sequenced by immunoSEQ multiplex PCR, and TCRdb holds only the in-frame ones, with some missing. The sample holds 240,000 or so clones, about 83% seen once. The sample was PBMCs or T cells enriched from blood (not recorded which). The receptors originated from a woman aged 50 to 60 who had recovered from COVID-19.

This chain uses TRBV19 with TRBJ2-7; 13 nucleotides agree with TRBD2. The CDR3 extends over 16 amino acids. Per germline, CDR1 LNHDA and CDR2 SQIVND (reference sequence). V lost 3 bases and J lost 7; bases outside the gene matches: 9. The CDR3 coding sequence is TGTGCCAGTAGTATCGGACTAGCGGGGGCCCCTTTTGAGCAGTACTTC. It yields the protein CASSIGLAGAPFEQYF.

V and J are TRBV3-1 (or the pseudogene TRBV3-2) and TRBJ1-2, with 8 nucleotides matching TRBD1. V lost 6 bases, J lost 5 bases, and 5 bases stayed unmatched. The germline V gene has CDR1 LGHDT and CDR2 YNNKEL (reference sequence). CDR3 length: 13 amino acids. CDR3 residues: CASSPQGAYGYTF. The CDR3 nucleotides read TGTGCCAGCAGTCCCCAGGGGGCGTATGGCTACACCTTC.

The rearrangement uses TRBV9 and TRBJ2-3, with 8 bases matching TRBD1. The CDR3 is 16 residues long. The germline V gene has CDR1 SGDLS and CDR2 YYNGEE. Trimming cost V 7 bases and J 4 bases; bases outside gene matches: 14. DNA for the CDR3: TGTGCCAGCTCCCCGGGACAGGCACAGTTTTCAGATACGCAGTATTTT. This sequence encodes CASSPGQAQFSDTQYF.

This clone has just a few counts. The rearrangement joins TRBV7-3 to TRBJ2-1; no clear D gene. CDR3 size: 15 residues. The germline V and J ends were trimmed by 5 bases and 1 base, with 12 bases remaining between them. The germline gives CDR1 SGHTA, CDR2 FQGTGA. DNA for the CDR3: TGTGCCAGCAGCCTTCTGGGCTCTTCCTACAATGAGCAGTTCTTC. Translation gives CASSLLGSSYNEQFF.

CDR3 coding DNA: TGTGCCAGCAGTGAAGCGCTTTCTTCGGTTTCGGCAGGTCGCCCCCAAAGGACTGAAGCTTTCTTT. Its translation: CASSEALSSVSAGRPQRTEAFF. This chain connects TRBV6-1 to TRBJ1-1; D is undetermined. Germline V gives CDR1 MNHNS, CDR2 SASEGT. V lost 0 bases, J lost 5 bases, and 34 bases lay in between. The CDR3 runs 22 residues.

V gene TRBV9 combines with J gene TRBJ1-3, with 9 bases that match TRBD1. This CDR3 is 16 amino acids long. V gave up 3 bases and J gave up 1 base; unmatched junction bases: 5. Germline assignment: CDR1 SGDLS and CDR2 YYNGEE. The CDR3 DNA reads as TGTGCCAGCAGCGCCAGGGACAGGGAATCTGGAAACACCATATATTTT. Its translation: CASSARDRESGNTIYF. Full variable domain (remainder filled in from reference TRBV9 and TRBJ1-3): DSGVTQTPKHLITATGQRVTLRCSPRSGDLSVYWYQQSLDQGLQFLIQYYNGEERAKGNILERFSAQQFPDLHSELNLSSLELGDSALYFCASSARDRESGNTIYFGEGSWLTVV.

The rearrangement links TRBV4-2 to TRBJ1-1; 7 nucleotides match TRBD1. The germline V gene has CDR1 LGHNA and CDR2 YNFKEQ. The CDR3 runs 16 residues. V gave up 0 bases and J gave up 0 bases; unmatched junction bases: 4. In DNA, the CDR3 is TGTGCCAGCAGCCAAGAGTACAGGGGCCTGAACACTGAAGCTTTCTTT. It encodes CASSQEYRGLNTEAFF.

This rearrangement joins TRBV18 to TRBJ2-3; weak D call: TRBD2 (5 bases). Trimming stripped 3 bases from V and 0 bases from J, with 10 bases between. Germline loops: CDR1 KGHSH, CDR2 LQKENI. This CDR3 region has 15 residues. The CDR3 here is CASSPPSPSTDTQYF. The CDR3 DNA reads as TGTGCCAGCTCACCTCCTAGCCCTAGCACAGATACGCAGTATTTT.

Here the CDR3 reads CAWRRQGVGYGYTF. The CDR3 DNA reads TGTGCCTGGAGAAGACAGGGCGTCGGCTATGGCTACACCTTC. The chain employs TRBV30 and TRBJ1-2; 7 nucleotides line up with TRBD1. This CDR3 is 14 amino acids long. Germline trimming cut 3 bases from V and 4 bases from J; bases unmatched to any gene: 8. Germline lookup yields CDR1 GTSNPN and CDR2 SVGIG (reference sequence). Full variable domain (missing parts from reference TRBV30 and TRBJ1-2): SQTIHQWPATLVQPVGSPLSLECTVEGTSNPNLYWYRQAAGRGLQLLFYSVGIGQISSEVPQNLSASRPQDRQFILSSKKLLLSDSGFYLCAWRRQGVGYGYTFGSGTRLTVV.

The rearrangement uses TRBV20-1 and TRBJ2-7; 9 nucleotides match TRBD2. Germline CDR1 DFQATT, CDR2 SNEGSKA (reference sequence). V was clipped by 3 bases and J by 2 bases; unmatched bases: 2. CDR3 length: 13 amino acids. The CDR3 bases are TGCAGTGCTAGTAGGACTAGCGCCTACGAGCAGTACTTC. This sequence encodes CSASRTSAYEQYF.

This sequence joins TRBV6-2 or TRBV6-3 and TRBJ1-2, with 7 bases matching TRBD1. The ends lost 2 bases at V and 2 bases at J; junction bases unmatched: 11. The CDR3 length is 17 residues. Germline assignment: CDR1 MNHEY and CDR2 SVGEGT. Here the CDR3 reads CASSYRRGRQQNYGYTF. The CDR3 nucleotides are TGTGCCAGCAGTTACCGCAGGGGGAGACAGCAAAACTATGGCTACACCTTC.

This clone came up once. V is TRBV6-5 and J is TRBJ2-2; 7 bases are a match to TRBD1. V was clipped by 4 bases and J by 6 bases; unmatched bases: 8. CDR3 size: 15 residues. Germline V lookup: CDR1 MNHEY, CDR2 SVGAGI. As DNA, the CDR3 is TGTGCCAGCAGTTTCCAAAAGGGGGCATCCGGGGAGCTGTTTTTT. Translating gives CASSFQKGASGELFF.

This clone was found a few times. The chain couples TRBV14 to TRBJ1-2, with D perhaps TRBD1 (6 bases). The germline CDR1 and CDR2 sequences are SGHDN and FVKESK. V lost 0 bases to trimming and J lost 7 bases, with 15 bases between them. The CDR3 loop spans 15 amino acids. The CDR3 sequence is CASSQDVRGAIGYTF. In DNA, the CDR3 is TGTGCCAGCAGCCAAGATGTCCGGGGGGCGATTGGCTACACCTTC.

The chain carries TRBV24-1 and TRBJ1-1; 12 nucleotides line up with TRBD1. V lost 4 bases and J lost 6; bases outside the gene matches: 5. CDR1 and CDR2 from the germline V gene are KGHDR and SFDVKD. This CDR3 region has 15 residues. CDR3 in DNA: TGTGCCACCAGTGAGGGGACAGGGGGCAATGCTGAAGCTTTCTTT. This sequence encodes CATSEGTGGNAEAFF.